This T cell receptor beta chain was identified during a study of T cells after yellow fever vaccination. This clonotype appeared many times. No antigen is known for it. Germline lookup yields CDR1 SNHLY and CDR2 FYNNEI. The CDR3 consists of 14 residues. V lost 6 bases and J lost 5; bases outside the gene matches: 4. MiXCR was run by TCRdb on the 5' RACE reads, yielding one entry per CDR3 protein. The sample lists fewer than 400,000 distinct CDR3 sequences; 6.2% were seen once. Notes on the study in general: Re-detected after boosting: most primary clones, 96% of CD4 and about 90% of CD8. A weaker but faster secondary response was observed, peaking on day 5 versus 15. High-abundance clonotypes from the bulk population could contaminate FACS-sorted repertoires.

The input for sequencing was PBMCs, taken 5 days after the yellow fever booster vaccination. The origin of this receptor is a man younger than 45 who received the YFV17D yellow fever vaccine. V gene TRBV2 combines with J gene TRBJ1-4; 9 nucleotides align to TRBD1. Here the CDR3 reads CASRAGTGNEKLFF. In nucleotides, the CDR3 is TGTGCCAGCAGAGCCGGGACAGGGAATGAAAAACTGTTTTTT.